These T cell receptor beta chains were read from a single sample in a study of blood T cell repertoires in COVID-19. The protocol was immunoSEQ multiplex PCR, while the TCRdb copy is restricted to in-frame clones and leaves out a portion. Among some 40,000 clones listed, 86% were seen once. Sequenced input: peripheral blood. These receptors were taken from a man in his forties with active COVID-19. Both conserved end residues are part of each CDR3. D genes are given only for firm matches. Some rows have no size entry. The others give once, few or many, or a class for an expanded clone.

size | J | V | D | DNA | CDR3
- | TRBJ1-5 | TRBV3-1/TRBV3-2 | - | TGTGCCAGCAGCCAAGTATGGGGGGGAAATCAGCCCCAGCATTTT | CASSQVWGGNQPQHF
- | TRBJ1-5 | TRBV15 | - | TGTGCCACCAGCAGAGCCGTCTTCAATCAGCCCCAGCATTTT | CATSRAVFNQPQHF
- | TRBJ2-5 | TRBV2 | TRBD2 | TGTGCCAGCAGTGGGGTCTACGGGACTAGCGGAGAGACCCAGTACTTC | CASSGVYGTSGETQYF
- | TRBJ1-4 | TRBV6-5 | TRBD1 | TGTGCCAGCAGCCTGACAGGGCAAAATGAAAAACTGTTTTTT | CASSLTGQNEKLFF
few | TRBJ2-7 | TRBV9 | TRBD2 | TGTGCCAGCAGCCCCGGGACTAGCGTCTACGAGCAGTACTTC | CASSPGTSVYEQYF
- | TRBJ1-3 | TRBV4-1 | - | TGCGCCAGCAGGACTACAGGGTTTACTGGAAACACCATATATTTT | CASRTTGFTGNTIYF
- | TRBJ2-7 | TRBV5-5 | - | TGTGCCAGCAGCTACCAGGGAAACGAGCAGTACTTC | CASSYQGNEQYF
- | TRBJ1-5 | TRBV20-1 | - | TGCAGTGCTAGCTACGGTCAGCCCCAGCATTTT | CSASYGQPQHF
medium-sized | TRBJ2-7 | TRBV7-9 | TRBD2 | TGTGCCAGCAGCCCTATTTTCGGGACTAGCGGGTTGACCTACGAGCAGTACTTC | CASSPIFGTSGLTYEQYF
once | TRBJ1-2 | TRBV27 | TRBD1 | TGTGCCAGCAGATTGACAGGGAACTATGGCTACACCTTC | CASRLTGNYGYTF
- | TRBJ2-1 | TRBV18 | - | TGTGCCAGCTCACGAGTTGACCGGGAATATGAGCAGTTCTTC | CASSRVDREYEQFF
- | TRBJ2-3 | TRBV27 | TRBD2 | TGTGCCAGCAGCTTAGCGGGAGGGCCACTCACAGATACGCAGTATTTT | CASSLAGGPLTDTQYF
- | TRBJ1-4 | TRBV6-5 | - | TGTGCCGTCACCCGCCGGCTGACTGGGGAAAAACTGTTTTTT | CAVTRRLTGEKLFF
- | TRBJ1-2 | TRBV12-3/TRBV12-4 | - | TGTGCCAGCAGCCTAGGGGGACATGGCTACACCTTC | CASSLGGHGYTF
- | TRBJ1-1 | TRBV9 | - | TGTGCCAGCAGCTCCAGTCGGGTGACGGGCGGGGGGAACACTGAAGCTTTCTTT | CASSSSRVTGGGNTEAFF
- | TRBJ2-7 | TRBV19 | TRBD1 | TGTGCCAGTACCGTCGGTTCCGGGACAGACAGCTCCTACGAGCAGTACTTC | CASTVGSGTDSSYEQYF
- | TRBJ2-5 | TRBV5-1 | TRBD2 | TGCGCCAGCAGCTATAAACTAGCGGGAGGATACCAAGAGACCCAGTACTTC | CASSYKLAGGYQETQYF
- | TRBJ2-7 | TRBV10-2 | TRBD2 | TGCGCCAGCAGTACCGGGGGGGACTACGAGCAGTACTTC | CASSTGGDYEQYF
- | TRBJ2-7 | TRBV18 | TRBD1 | TGTGCCAGCTCACTTAGACAGGGGGATTACGAGCAGTACTTC | CASSLRQGDYEQYF
- | TRBJ2-1 | TRBV2 | TRBD2 | TGTGCCAGCGGGCGGCGGGGGTTAGAGACCGGTGAGCAGTTCTTC | CASGRRGLETGEQFF
- | TRBJ1-2 | TRBV29-1 | TRBD1 | TGCAGCGTTGGGACCGGGACAGGGTCCTATGGCTACACCTTC | CSVGTGTGSYGYTF
once | TRBJ2-2 | TRBV1 | - | TGCACCAGCAGCCAAGATCGGAGGGGGCAGGACACCGGGGAGCTGTTTTTT | CTSSQDRRGQDTGELFF
- | TRBJ1-1 | TRBV5-5 | - | TGTGCCAGCAGCCTGGGGGAGAGTGGTGGCACTGAAGCTTTCTTT | CASSLGESGGTEAFF
once | TRBJ2-5 | TRBV11-2 | - | TGTGCCAGCAGCCCATACGTCGACAAGGAGACCCAGTACTTC | CASSPYVDKETQYF
- | TRBJ2-7 | TRBV4-1 | - | TGCGCCAGCAGCCAAGAGATCGGGCGGACTAACAGGGGTCGTCGGGAGCAGTACTTC | CASSQEIGRTNRGRREQYF
- | TRBJ2-1 | TRBV24-1 | - | TGTGCCACCAGTGATACTGACAACCGCTCCTACAATGAGCAGTTCTTC | CATSDTDNRSYNEQFF
- | TRBJ2-7 | TRBV18 | - | TGTGCCAGCTCACCCGAGACGGGGAGCGAGCAGTACTTC | CASSPETGSEQYF
- | TRBJ2-1 | TRBV5-1 | - | TGCGCCAGCAGCCCCCTTCGTGTCTTGCAGTACAATGAGCAGTTCTTC | CASSPLRVLQYNEQFF
- | TRBJ2-3 | TRBV3-1/TRBV3-2 | - | TGTGCCAGCAGCCAAGTAATGGACCCATTGGGAGCAGATACGCAGTATTTT | CASSQVMDPLGADTQYF